The 28 T cell receptor beta chains listed next were all sequenced from one sample in a study of T-cell memory formation after mild COVID-19. TCRdb re-called the 5' RACE reads through MiXCR, storing one row per CDR3 protein. Here the sample spans 150,000 to 200,000 distinct CDR3 sequences, about 14% being singletons. The sequenced sample was PBMCs or a T cell subset sorted from them (not recorded which). These receptors were obtained from an adult woman who had mild COVID-19 (a few samples of this study predate the infection). Cell type and time point are not known.

The chain joins TRBV10-3 to TRBJ2-5; possibly TRBD1 or TRBD2 for D (6 bases each). There are 14 residues in the CDR3. V was shortened by 0 bases and J by 7 bases, with 12 bases between the two germline ends. Germline V gene lookup returns CDR1 ENHRY and CDR2 SYGVKD. The CDR3 nucleotides are TGTGCCATCAGTGAGTCGGGGGGCACCAGGACCCAGTACTTC. It codes for CAISESGGTRTQYF.

This chain joins TRBV4-3 and TRBJ2-5, with D maybe TRBD1 (5 bases). Germline lookup yields CDR1 LGHNA and CDR2 YSLEER. This CDR3 region has 15 residues. Trimming removed 0 bases at V and 4 bases at J, with 12 bases between. CDR3 sequence reads: CASSQDWQGVETQYF. Here the CDR3 DNA reads TGCGCCAGCAGCCAAGATTGGCAGGGCGTAGAGACCCAGTACTTC.

This clonotype was counted a few times. The V call is TRBV12-3 or TRBV12-4, the J call TRBJ1-1; a weak D match, TRBD1 (5 bases). The CDR3 runs to 15 residues. V was clipped by 6 bases and J by 4 bases, with 18 bases between them. The CDR3 here is CASRRLLSGSTEAFF. DNA for the CDR3: TGTGCCAGCAGAAGGCTACTTTCAGGGTCCACTGAAGCTTTCTTT.

The chain uses TRBV12-3 or TRBV12-4 and TRBJ2-5; perhaps D is TRBD1 or TRBD2 (5 bases each). Deletions cut 5 bases from V and 1 base from J, with 14 bases between. The CDR3 is made up of 15 amino acids. The CDR3 region is CASSQGPGIQETQYF. The CDR3 DNA reads TGTGCCAGCAGTCAGGGACCTGGGATCCAAGAGACCCAGTACTTC.

The chain joins TRBV20-1 to TRBJ2-7; 8 nucleotides match TRBD1. V dropped 7 bases and J dropped 3; count of bases not matched to a gene: 5. The CDR3 is made up of 12 amino acids. Germline V gene lookup returns CDR1 DFQATT and CDR2 SNEGSKA (reference sequence). This CDR3 is CSVQGASYEQYF. CDR3 in DNA: TGCAGTGTTCAGGGGGCAAGCTACGAGCAGTACTTC.

The CDR3 region has the DNA TGCAGCGCTGGGACAGATAACAATGAGCAGTTCTTC. Its translation is CSAGTDNNEQFF. This chain joins TRBV29-1 and TRBJ2-1, with 7 bases lining up with TRBD1. Germline V gene sequence: CDR1 SQVTM, CDR2 ANQGSEA. The length of the CDR3 is 12 residues. V was pared by 7 bases and J by 5 bases, with 5 bases of the junction left unmatched.

The rearrangement links TRBV30 to TRBJ2-1; the match to TRBD2 covers 11 bases. Germline lookup yields CDR1 GTSNPN and CDR2 SVGIG (reference sequence). The J segment lost 7 bases and the V segment lost 4 bases, leaving 3 bases of the junction unmatched. This CDR3 comprises 13 residues. In DNA, the CDR3 is TGTGCCTGGAATAGCGGGAGGGTGAATGAGCAGTTCTTC. Amino acids: CAWNSGRVNEQFF.

V and J are TRBV5-1 and TRBJ1-4; 8 bases match TRBD1. V was pared by 2 bases and J by 7 bases, with 13 bases of the junction left unmatched. CDR1 is SGHRS and CDR2 is YFSETQ in the germline V gene. The CDR3 contains 17 residues. CDR3: CASSLDRGPTRGEKLFF. The CDR3 coding sequence is TGCGCCAGCAGCTTAGACAGGGGCCCGACCCGTGGTGAAAAACTGTTTTTT.

The chain uses TRBV7-6 and TRBJ2-4, with TRBD1 matching 10 bases. After removal of 5 bases from V and 7 bases from J, the junction contained 11 bases not matched to a gene. The CDR3 is 16 amino acids. Germline-derived CDR1 and CDR2 are SGHVS and FNYEAQ. The CDR3 nucleotides are TGTGCCAGCAGCCACCGACAGGGGGCCAAATTGAACATTCAGTACTTC. This translates into CASSHRQGAKLNIQYF.

This clonotype was observed a handful of times. The chain carries TRBV25-1 and TRBJ2-3; 13 bases are a match to TRBD2. Per germline, CDR1 MGHDK and CDR2 SYGVNS. The CDR3 consists of 16 residues. J gave up 6 bases and V 3 bases, and 6 bases lay outside the gene matches. CDR3 residues: CASSDLGLAGADTQYF. CDR3 bases: TGTGCCAGCAGTGATCTAGGACTAGCGGGAGCGGATACGCAGTATTTT.

The rearrangement links TRBV11-2 to TRBJ2-4, with a possible D match to TRBD1 (7 bases). Deletions cut 5 bases from V and 0 bases from J, with 20 bases between. From germline, CDR1 is SGHAT and CDR2 FQNNGV. This CDR3 has 18 amino acids. The CDR3 spells CASSDPYRGLLAKNIQYF. The CDR3 coding sequence is TGTGCCAGCAGCGACCCTTACAGGGGACTTTTAGCCAAAAACATTCAGTACTTC.

The V gene is TRBV30, the J gene TRBJ2-7; 12 bases are a match to TRBD1. CDR1 and CDR2 from the germline V gene are GTSNPN and SVGIG (reference sequence). After removal of 0 bases from V and 6 bases from J, the junction contained 3 bases not matched to a gene. The CDR3 covers 14 residues. The CDR3 nucleotides are TGTGCCTGGAGTGTGTGGGACAGGGGGCGCGAGCAGTACTTC. Its protein is CAWSVWDRGREQYF.

This chain uses TRBV5-1 with TRBJ1-5; no clear D. The ends were cut back, 0 bases at V and 5 bases at J, with 6 bases in the middle. CDR3 length: 13 residues. Per the germline V gene, CDR1 is SGHRS and CDR2 is YFSETQ. The CDR3 spells CASSLDTDQPQHF. The DNA of the CDR3 is TGCGCCAGCAGCTTGGACACCGATCAGCCCCAGCATTTT. Full variable domain (missing parts from reference TRBV5-1 and TRBJ1-5): KAGVTQTPRYLIKTRGQQVTLSCSPISGHRSVSWYQQTPGQGLQFLFEYFSETQRNKGNFPGRFSGRQFSNSRSEMNVSTLELGDSALYLCASSLDTDQPQHFGDGTRLSIL.

This clonotype was seen a few times. The gene calls are TRBV3-1 and TRBJ1-1; no firm D call. V was shortened by 11 bases and J by 4 bases, with 14 bases between the two germline ends. This CDR3 region has 12 residues. Germline CDR1 reads LGHDT; CDR2 reads YNNKEL (reference sequence). CDR3 loop: CAVWGAGTEAFF. The DNA for the CDR3 is TGTGCCGTCTGGGGTGCGGGCACTGAAGCTTTCTTT. Full variable domain (rest looked up from reference TRBV3-1 and TRBJ1-1): DTAVSQTPKYLVTQMGNDKSIKCEQNLGHDTMYWYKQDSKKFLKIMFSYNNKELIINETVPNRFSPKSPDKAHLNLHINSLELGDSAVYFCAVWGAGTEAFFGQGTRLTVV.

V gene TRBV25-1 combines with J gene TRBJ2-5, with 8 bases that match TRBD1. Germline loops: CDR1 MGHDK, CDR2 SYGVNS. This CDR3 is built from 16 residues. V lost 1 base to trimming and J lost 4 bases; unmatched junction nucleotides: 8. The CDR3 region is CASSEWARGRIETQYF. The CDR3 nucleotides are TGTGCCAGCAGTGAATGGGCCAGGGGGCGCATAGAGACCCAGTACTTC.

This clonotype was recorded at least ten times. This sequence joins TRBV4-2 and TRBJ2-1, with D perhaps TRBD2 (6 bases). V was shortened by 5 bases and J by 2 bases, with 7 bases between the two germline ends. Germline V gene lookup returns CDR1 LGHNA and CDR2 YNFKEQ. This CDR3 region has 13 residues. The CDR3 is CASSGRTYNEQFF. CDR3 DNA: TGTGCCAGCAGCGGGAGGACCTACAATGAGCAGTTCTTC.

In its sample, this clonotype was seen a few times. This chain uses TRBV7-2 with TRBJ2-7; 7 bases match TRBD2. The junction had 6 bases not matched to a gene; V was cut back by 5 bases and J by 2 bases. Germline lookup yields CDR1 SGHTA and CDR2 FQGNSA. The CDR3 has 14 amino acids. CDR3: CASSTLAATYEQYF. The CDR3 DNA reads TGTGCCAGCAGCACCCTAGCGGCGACCTACGAGCAGTACTTC.

This chain joins TRBV7-9 and TRBJ2-3; D is ambiguous. Trimming stripped 2 bases from V and 4 bases from J, with 7 bases between. The CDR3 is made up of 13 amino acids. The V gene's germline CDR1 is SEHNR and CDR2 FQNEAQ (reference sequence). The CDR3 sequence is CASSLHPPDTQYF. The CDR3 nucleotides are TGTGCCAGCAGCTTACACCCCCCAGATACGCAGTATTTT.

This clonotype has more than one count but fewer than ten. The chain uses TRBV7-7 and TRBJ2-1; D is unresolved. Germline V lookup: CDR1 SSHAT, CDR2 FNYEAQ (reference sequence). The CDR3 covers 15 residues. V dropped 5 bases and J dropped 6 bases, with 17 bases sitting between them. This CDR3 is CASSPIMESSNEQFF. In DNA form, the CDR3 reads TGTGCCAGCAGCCCGATCATGGAAAGTAGCAATGAGCAGTTCTTC.

This clonotype was counted between two and nine times. V gene TRBV21-1 combines with J gene TRBJ1-6. TRBV21-1 is a known pseudogene. The CDR3 contains 17 residues. The CDR3 sequence is CASSKRSGGSYNSPLHF. DNA of the CDR3: TGTGCCAGCAGCAAACGATCCGGGGGCTCCTATAATTCACCCCTCCACTTT.

The V call is TRBV7-8, the J call TRBJ2-2, with 7 bases lining up with TRBD2. V was clipped by 5 bases and J by 6 bases; unmatched bases: 9. There are 15 residues in the CDR3. CDR1 is SGHVS and CDR2 is FQNEAQ in the germline V gene. In DNA, the CDR3 is TGTGCCAGCAGCCCTAGTTCGGCGGGAGCCGGGGAGCTGTTTTTT. Protein product: CASSPSSAGAGELFF.

The rearrangement joins TRBV5-1 to TRBJ1-1, with D uncertain. Germline assignment: CDR1 SGHRS and CDR2 YFSETQ. V was cut by 4 bases and J by 1 base, with 8 bases left in between. There are 13 residues in the CDR3. The CDR3 DNA reads TGCGCCAGCAGCCGCTCCGGGAACACTGAAGCTTTCTTT. This translates into CASSRSGNTEAFF.

This clonotype has a count of ten or more. This chain connects TRBV5-1 to TRBJ1-1, with 7 bases aligning to TRBD1. J gave up 1 base and V 4 bases, and 4 bases lay outside the gene matches. Germline CDR1 is SGHRS and CDR2 is YFSETQ. The CDR3 is made up of 14 amino acids. CDR3 sequence (DNA): TGCGCCAGCAGCCCGGGACAGACGAACACTGAAGCTTTCTTT. Its protein product is CASSPGQTNTEAFF.

The rearrangement joins TRBV24-1 to TRBJ2-1, with D maybe TRBD2 (5 bases). V lost 9 bases and J lost 3, with 20 bases in between. Germline CDR1 reads KGHDR; CDR2 reads SFDVKD. CDR3 length: 16 amino acids. The CDR3 is CATSPSGVQLYNEQFF. CDR3 sequence (DNA): TGTGCCACCTCCCCGTCCGGGGTCCAGCTCTACAATGAGCAGTTCTTC.

The chain links TRBV30 to TRBJ2-7, with no clear D. Germline V gene data show CDR1 as GTSNPN and CDR2 as SVGIG (reference sequence). This CDR3 has 12 residues. Trimming cost V 6 bases and J 5 bases, with 14 bases left between them. In DNA form, the CDR3 reads TGTGCCTGTGGGCCGATCTGGGACGAGCAGTACTTC. Its translation: CACGPIWDEQYF.

Regarding this clonotype: A read error may account for a junction end that differs from germline. The chain uses TRBV4-3 and TRBJ2-7, with TRBD2 matching 7 bases. The germline gives CDR1 LGHNA, CDR2 YSLEER. The CDR3 has 16 amino acids. The CDR3 is CASSHDLADSSYEQYF. CDR3 in DNA: TGCGCCAGTAGCCACGACCTAGCGGATAGCTCCTACGAGCAGTACTTC.

The count of this clonotype is one. The V and J genes are TRBV7-8 and TRBJ2-7, with 10 bases that match TRBD2. In germline, CDR1 is SGHVS, CDR2 FQNEAQ. The CDR3 has 15 residues. With V trimmed by 8 bases and J by 3 bases, 10 bases remained unmatched. Here the CDR3 DNA reads TGTGCCAGCTCCAATCCTAGCGGGAGAGTCTACGAGCAGTACTTC. Amino acid sequence: CASSNPSGRVYEQYF.

This clonotype has a handful of counts. This chain connects TRBV27 to TRBJ1-2, with D unresolved. Germline CDR1 and CDR2: MNHEY and SMNVEV (reference sequence). The V and J ends lost 6 bases and 4 bases respectively, with 18 bases between them. This CDR3 contains 15 residues. The CDR3 sequence is CASRARGFLGYGYTF. The CDR3 DNA reads TGTGCCAGCAGGGCCCGCGGTTTTTTGGGCTATGGCTACACCTTC.